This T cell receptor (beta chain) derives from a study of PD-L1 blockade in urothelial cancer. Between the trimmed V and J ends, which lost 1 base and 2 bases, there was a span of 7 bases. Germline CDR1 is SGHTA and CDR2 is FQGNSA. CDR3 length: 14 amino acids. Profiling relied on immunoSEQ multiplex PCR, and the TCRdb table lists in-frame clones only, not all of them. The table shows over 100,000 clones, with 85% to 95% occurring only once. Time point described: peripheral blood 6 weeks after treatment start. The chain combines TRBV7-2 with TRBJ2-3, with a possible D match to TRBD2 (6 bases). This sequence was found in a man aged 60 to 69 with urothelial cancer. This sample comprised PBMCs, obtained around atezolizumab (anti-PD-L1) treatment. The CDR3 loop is CASSLVAVTDTQYF. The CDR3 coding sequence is TGTGCCAGCAGCTTAGTAGCGGTCACAGATACGCAGTATTTT.